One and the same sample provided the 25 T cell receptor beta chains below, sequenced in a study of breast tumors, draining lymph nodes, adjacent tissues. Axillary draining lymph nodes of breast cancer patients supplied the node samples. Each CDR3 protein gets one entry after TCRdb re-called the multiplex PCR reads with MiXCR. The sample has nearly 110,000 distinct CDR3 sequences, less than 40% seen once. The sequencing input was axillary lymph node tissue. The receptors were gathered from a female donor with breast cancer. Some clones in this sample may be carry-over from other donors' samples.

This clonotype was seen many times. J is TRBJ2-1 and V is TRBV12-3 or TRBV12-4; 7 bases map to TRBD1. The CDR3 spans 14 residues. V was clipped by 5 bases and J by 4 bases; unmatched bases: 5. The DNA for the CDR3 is TGTGCCAGCAGTAAAAGACAGGGATACAATGAGCAGTTCTTC. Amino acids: CASSKRQGYNEQFF.

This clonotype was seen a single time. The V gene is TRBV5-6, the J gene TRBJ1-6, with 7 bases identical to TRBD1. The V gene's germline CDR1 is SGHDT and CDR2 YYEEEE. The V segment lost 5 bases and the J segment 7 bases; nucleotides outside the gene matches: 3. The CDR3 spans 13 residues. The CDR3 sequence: CASSYRGNSPLHF. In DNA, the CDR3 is TGTGCCAGCAGTTACAGGGGAAATTCACCCCTCCACTTT.

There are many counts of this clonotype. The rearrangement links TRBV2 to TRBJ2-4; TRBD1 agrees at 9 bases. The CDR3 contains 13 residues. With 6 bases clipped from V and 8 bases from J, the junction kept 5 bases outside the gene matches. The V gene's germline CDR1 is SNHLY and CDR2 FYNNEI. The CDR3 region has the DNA TGTGCCAGCAGAGGGACAGGGTTGTACATTCAGTACTTC. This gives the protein CASRGTGLYIQYF.

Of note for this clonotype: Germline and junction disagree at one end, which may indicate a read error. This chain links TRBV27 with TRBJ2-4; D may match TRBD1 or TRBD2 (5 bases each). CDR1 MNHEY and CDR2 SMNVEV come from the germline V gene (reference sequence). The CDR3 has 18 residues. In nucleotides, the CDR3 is TGTGCCAGCAGTGAGAACAGGCCGGGGTCCCTAGCCAAAAACATTCAGCACTTC. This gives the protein CASSENRPGSLAKNIQHF.

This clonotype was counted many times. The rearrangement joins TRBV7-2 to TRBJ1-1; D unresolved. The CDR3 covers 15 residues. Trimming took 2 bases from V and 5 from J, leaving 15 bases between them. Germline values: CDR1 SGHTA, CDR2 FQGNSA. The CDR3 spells CASSLYESTTTEAFF. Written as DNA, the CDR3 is TGTGCCAGCAGCTTATATGAATCGACGACGACTGAAGCTTTCTTT. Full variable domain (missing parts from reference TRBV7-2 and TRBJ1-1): GAGVSQSPSNKVTEKGKDVELRCDPISGHTALYWYRQSLGQGLEFLIYFQGNSAPDKSGLPSDRFSAERTGGSVSTLTIQRTQQEDSAVYLCASSLYESTTTEAFFGQGTRLTVV.

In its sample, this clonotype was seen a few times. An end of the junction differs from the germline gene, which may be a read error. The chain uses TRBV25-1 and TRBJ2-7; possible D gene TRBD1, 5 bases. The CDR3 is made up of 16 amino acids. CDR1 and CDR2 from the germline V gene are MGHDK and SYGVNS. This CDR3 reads CASSERNRLSPYERYF. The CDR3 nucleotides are TGTGCCAGCAGTGAGAGAAACAGGCTGAGCCCCTACGAGCGGTACTTC.

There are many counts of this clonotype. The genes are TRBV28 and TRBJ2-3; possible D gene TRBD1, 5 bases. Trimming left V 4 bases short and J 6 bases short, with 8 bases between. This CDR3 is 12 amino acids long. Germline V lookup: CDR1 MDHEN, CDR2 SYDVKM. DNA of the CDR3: TGTGCCAGCAGTTCCAGGGTGGATACGCAGTATTTT. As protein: CASSSRVDTQYF.

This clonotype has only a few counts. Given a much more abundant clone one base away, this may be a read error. For the CDR3, the DNA is TGTGCCTGGAGAGTATTGGGACAGGGCTCTGGAAACACCACATATTTT. The encoded protein is CAWRVLGQGSGNTTYF. The V and J genes are TRBV30 and TRBJ1-3; 9 bases fit TRBD1. This CDR3 has 16 residues. Germline values: CDR1 GTSNPN, CDR2 SVGIG (reference sequence).

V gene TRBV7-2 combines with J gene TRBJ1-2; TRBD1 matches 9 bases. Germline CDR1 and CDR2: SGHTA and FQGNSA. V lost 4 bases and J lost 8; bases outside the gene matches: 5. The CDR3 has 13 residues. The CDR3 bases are TGTGCCAGCAGCTGGGACAGGGTTTCGGGCTACACCTTC. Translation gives CASSWDRVSGYTF. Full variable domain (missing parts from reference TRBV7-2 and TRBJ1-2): GAGVSQSPSNKVTEKGKDVELRCDPISGHTALYWYRQSLGQGLEFLIYFQGNSAPDKSGLPSDRFSAERTGGSVSTLTIQRTQQEDSAVYLCASSWDRVSGYTFGSGTRLTVV.

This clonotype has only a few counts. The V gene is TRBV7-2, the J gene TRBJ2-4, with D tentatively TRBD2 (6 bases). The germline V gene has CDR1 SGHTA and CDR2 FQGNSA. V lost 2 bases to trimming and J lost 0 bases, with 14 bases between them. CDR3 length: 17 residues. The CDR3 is CASSLRSGDVAKNIQYF. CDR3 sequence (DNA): TGTGCCAGCAGCTTAAGGTCGGGGGATGTAGCCAAAAACATTCAGTACTTC.

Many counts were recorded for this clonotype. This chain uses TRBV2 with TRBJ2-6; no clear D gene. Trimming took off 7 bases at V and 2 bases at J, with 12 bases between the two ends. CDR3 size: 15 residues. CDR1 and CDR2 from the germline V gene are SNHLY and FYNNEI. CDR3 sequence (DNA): TGTGCCAGCACCCGAGATGGAGCTGGGGCCAACGTCCTGACTTTC. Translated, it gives CASTRDGAGANVLTF. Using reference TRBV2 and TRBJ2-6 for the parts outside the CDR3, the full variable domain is EPEVTQTPSHQVTQMGQEVILRCVPISNHLYFYWYRQILGQKVEFLVSFYNNEISEKSEIFDDQFSVERPDGSNFTLKIRSTKLEDSAMYFCASTRDGAGANVLTFGAGSRLTVL.

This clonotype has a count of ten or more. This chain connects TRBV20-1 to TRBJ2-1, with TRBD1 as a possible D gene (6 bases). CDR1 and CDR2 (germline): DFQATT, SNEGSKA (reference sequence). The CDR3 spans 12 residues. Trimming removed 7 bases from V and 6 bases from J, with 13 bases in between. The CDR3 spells CSVTLQGNEQFF. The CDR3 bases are TGCAGTGTCACGTTACAGGGCAATGAGCAGTTCTTC.

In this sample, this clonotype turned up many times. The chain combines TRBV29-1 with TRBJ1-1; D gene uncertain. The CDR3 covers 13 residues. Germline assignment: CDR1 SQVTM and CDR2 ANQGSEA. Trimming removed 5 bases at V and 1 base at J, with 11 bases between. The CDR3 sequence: CSVHDARNTEAFF. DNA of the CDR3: TGCAGCGTTCACGACGCACGGAACACTGAAGCTTTCTTT.

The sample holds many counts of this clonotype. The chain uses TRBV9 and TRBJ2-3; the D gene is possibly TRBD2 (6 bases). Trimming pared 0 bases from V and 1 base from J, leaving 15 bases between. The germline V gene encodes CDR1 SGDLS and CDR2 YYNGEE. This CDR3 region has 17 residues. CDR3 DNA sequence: TGTGCCAGCAGCGTAGGCTCGGGGGACCTGGGCACAGATACGCAGTATTTT. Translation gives CASSVGSGDLGTDTQYF. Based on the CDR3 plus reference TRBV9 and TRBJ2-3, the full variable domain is DSGVTQTPKHLITATGQRVTLRCSPRSGDLSVYWYQQSLDQGLQFLIQYYNGEERAKGNILERFSAQQFPDLHSELNLSSLELGDSALYFCASSVGSGDLGTDTQYFGPGTRLTVL.

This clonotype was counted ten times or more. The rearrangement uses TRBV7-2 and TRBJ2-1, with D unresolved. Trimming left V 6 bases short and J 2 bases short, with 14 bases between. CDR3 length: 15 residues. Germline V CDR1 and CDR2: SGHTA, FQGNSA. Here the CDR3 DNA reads TGTGCCAGCAGTCCCCGACTGGGGACCTACAATGAGCAGTTCTTC. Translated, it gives CASSPRLGTYNEQFF.

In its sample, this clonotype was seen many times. The CDR3 is CASSPGTSGYQETQYF. CDR3 bases: TGCGCCAGCAGCCCCGGGACTAGCGGATACCAAGAGACCCAGTACTTC. The chain recombines TRBV5-1 with TRBJ2-5; 11 nucleotides match TRBD2. CDR1 is SGHRS and CDR2 is YFSETQ in the germline V gene. CDR3 length: 16 residues. V dropped 4 bases and J dropped 0; count of bases not matched to a gene: 5. Complete variable domain (other parts from reference TRBV5-1 and TRBJ2-5): KAGVTQTPRYLIKTRGQQVTLSCSPISGHRSVSWYQQTPGQGLQFLFEYFSETQRNKGNFPGRFSGRQFSNSRSEMNVSTLELGDSALYLCASSPGTSGYQETQYFGPGTRLLVL.

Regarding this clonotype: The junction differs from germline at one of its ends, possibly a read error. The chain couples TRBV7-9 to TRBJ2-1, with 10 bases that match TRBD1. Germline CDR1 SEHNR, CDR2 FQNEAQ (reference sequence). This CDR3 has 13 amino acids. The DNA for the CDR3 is TGTGTCAGCGGCTTATGGGACAGGGGTGAGCAGTTCTTC. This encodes CVSGLWDRGEQFF.

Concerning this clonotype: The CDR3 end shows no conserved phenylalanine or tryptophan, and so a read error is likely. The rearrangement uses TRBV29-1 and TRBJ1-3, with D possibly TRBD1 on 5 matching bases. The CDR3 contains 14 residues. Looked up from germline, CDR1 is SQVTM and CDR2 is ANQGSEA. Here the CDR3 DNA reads TGCAGCGTTGAACGGGGCGAGGTTGGAGACACCATATATTCT. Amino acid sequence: CSVERGEVGDTIYS.

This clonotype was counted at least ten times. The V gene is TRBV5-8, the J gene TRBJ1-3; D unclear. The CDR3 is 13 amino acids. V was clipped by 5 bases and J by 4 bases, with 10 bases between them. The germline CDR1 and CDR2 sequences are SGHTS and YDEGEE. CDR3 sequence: CASRPDPGNTIYF. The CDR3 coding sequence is TGTGCCAGCAGACCTGACCCCGGAAACACCATATATTTT.

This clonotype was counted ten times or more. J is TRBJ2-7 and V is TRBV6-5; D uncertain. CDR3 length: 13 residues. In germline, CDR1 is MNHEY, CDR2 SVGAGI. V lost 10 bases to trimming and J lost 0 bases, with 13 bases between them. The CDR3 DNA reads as TGTGCCACCACACGGGCAGGCTCCTACGAGCAGTACTTC. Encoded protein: CATTRAGSYEQYF.

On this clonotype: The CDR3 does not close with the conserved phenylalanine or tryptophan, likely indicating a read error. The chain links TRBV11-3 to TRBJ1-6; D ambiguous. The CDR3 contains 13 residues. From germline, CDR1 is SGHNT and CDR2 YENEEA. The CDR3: CAGSLTYNSPLHC. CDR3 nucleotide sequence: TGTGCCGGCAGCTTAACCTATAATTCACCCCTCCACTGT.

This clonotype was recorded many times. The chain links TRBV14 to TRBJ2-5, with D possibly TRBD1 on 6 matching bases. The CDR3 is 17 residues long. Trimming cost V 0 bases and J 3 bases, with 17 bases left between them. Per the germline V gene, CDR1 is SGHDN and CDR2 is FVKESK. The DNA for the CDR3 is TGTGCCAGCAGCCAAGACCCTCAGGGGATGAGAAAAGAGACCCAGTACTTC. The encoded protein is CASSQDPQGMRKETQYF.

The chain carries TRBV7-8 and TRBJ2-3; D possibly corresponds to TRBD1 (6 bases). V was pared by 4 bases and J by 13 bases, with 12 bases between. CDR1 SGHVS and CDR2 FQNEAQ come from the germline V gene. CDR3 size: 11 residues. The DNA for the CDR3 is TGTGCCAGCAGCTCGAAGGGGGTCGAGTATTTT. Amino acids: CASSSKGVEYF.

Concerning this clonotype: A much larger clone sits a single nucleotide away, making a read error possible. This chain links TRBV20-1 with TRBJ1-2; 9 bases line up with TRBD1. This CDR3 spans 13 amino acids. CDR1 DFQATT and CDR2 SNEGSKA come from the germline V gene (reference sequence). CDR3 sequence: CSARDDRGGGHIF. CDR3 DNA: TGCAGTGCTAGAGATGACAGGGGGGGGGGCCACATCTTC.

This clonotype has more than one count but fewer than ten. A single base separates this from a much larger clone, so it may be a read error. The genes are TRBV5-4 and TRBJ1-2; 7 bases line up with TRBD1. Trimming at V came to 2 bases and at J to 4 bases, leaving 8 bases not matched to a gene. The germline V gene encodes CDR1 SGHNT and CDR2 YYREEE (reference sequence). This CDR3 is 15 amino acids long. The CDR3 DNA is TGTGCCAGCAGCTTCGGGACAGCGGGCGTCTATGGCTACACCTTC. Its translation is CASSFGTAGVYGYTF. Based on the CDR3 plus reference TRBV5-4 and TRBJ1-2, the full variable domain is ETGVTQSPTHLIKTRGQQVTLRCSSQSGHNTVSWYQQALGQGPQFIFQYYREEENGRGNFPPRFSGLQFPNYSSELNVNALELDDSALYLCASSFGTAGVYGYTFGSGTRLTVV.